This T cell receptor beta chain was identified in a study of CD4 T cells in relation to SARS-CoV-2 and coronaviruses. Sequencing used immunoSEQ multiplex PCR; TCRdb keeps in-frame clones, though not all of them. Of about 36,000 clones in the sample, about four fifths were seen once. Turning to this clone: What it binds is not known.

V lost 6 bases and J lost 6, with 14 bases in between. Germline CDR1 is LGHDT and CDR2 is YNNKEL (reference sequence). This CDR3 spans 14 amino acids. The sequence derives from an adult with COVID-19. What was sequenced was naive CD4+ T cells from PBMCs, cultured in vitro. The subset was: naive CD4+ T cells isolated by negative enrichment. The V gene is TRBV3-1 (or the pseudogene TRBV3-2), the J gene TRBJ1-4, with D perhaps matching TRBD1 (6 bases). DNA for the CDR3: TGTGCCAGCAGTCCACAGGGCGGGGATGAAAAACTGTTTTTT. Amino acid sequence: CASSPQGGDEKLFF.